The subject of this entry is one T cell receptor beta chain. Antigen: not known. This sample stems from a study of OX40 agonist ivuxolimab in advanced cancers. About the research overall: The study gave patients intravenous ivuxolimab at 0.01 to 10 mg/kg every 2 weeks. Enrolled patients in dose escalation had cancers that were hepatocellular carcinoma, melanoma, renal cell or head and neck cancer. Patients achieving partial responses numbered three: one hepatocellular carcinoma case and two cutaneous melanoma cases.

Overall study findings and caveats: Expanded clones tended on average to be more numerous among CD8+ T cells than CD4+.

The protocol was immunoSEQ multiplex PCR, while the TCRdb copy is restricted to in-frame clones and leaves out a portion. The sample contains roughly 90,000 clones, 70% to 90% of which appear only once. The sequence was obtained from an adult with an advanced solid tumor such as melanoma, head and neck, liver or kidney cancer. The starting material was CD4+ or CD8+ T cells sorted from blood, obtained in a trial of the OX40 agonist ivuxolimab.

The CDR3 spells CASSRDTLSNQPQHF. DNA for the CDR3: TGTGCCAGTAGCCGGGACACCCTTAGCAATCAGCCCCAGCATTTT. This chain links TRBV19 with TRBJ1-5, with D perhaps TRBD1 (6 bases). Germline CDR1 and CDR2: LNHDA and SQIVND (reference sequence). V lost 6 bases and J lost 0, with 12 bases in between. The length of the CDR3 is 15 residues.